These 5 T cell receptor beta chains came from one sample sequenced in a study of shared clonotypes between healthy human individuals. Some clones are missing from TCRdb's copy, which holds only in-frame ones; the method was immunoSEQ multiplex PCR. The sample yields some 2,500,000 clones, 85% to 95% seen once. Input material: naive CD4+ T cells from PBMCs. The subset denotes: CD45RA+ positively selected. Source of these receptors: a man between 18 and 29 years old in good health. Some clones in this sample may be carry-over from other donors' samples.

In its sample, this clone was seen once. CDR3 DNA sequence: TGTGCCAGCAGCTTCCGGACTAGCGGGAGACGGGAGCAGTTCTTC. This gives the protein CASSFRTSGRREQFF. V is TRBV5-6 and J is TRBJ2-1, with TRBD2 matching over 13 bases. The CDR3 is 15 amino acids. The germline gives CDR1 SGHDT, CDR2 YYEEEE. Germline trimming cut 2 bases from V and 10 bases from J; bases unmatched to any gene: 6.

The chain has TRBV15 and TRBJ2-7; tentative D call: TRBD2 (5 bases). Germline V gene sequence: CDR1 LNHNV, CDR2 YYDKDF (reference sequence). The CDR3 contains 13 residues. V dropped 0 bases and J dropped 6 bases, with 9 bases sitting between them. The CDR3 sequence is CATSRDQAGEQYF. The CDR3 DNA reads TGTGCCACCAGCAGAGATCAGGCGGGCGAGCAGTACTTC.

Points on this clone: This CDR3 is also generated by other DNA sequences in the sample. The chain links TRBV28 to TRBJ2-7; TRBD1 aligns across 8 bases. The V gene's germline CDR1 is MDHEN and CDR2 SYDVKM. The V segment lost 5 bases and the J segment 5 bases; nucleotides outside the gene matches: 5. CDR3 length equals 13 residues. CDR3 sequence: CASSPDRAHEQYF. As DNA, the CDR3 is TGTGCCAGCAGTCCGGACAGGGCTCACGAGCAGTACTTC.

This sequence joins TRBV25-1 and TRBJ2-1; D perhaps matches TRBD1 (5 bases). Germline CDR1 reads MGHDK; CDR2 reads SYGVNS. Trimming took 1 base from V and 7 from J, leaving 17 bases between them. CDR3 size: 16 residues. In DNA form, the CDR3 reads TGTGCCAGCAGTGAATGGGATAAGGGGTCGGATAATGAGCAGTTCTTC. It yields the protein CASSEWDKGSDNEQFF.

The CDR3 DNA is TGTGCCAGCAGTTTCCCCGGGGAGGGGATCGAGCAGTACTTC. It is translated as CASSFPGEGIEQYF. This chain uses TRBV28 with TRBJ2-7; 7 nucleotides agree with TRBD2. The V gene end was trimmed by 3 bases and the J gene end by 6 bases; junction bases not matched to a gene: 8. The germline CDR1 and CDR2 sequences are MDHEN and SYDVKM. CDR3 length: 14 residues.